This T cell receptor (beta chain) was retrieved from a study of cytomegalovirus exposure and HLA in healthy donors. The PCR ran on 60 Vbeta and 13 Jbeta primers. Method: immunoSEQ multiplex PCR; TCRdb's copy keeps in-frame clones and lacks some. The top ten hold around 7% of the sample, which has around 150,000 clones, over 60% seen once. Trimming cost V 4 bases and J 3 bases; bases outside gene matches: 3. Germline V gene sequence: CDR1 MGHRA, CDR2 YSYEKL. This CDR3 is built from 15 residues. The chain has TRBV4-1 and TRBJ2-5, with 12 bases that match TRBD2. Sample: PBMCs. This sequence was found in a man aged 40-49 years in good health and CMV-seropositive. The CDR3 bases are TGCGCCAGCAGCCTTGGACTAGCGGGGAAAGAGACCCAGTACTTC. It translates to CASSLGLAGKETQYF.